This TCR beta chain was sequenced during a study of blood T cell repertoires in COVID-19. Study summary: Whether acute or convalescent, the COVID-19 samples came from the United States, Italy and Spain. PBMCs, B-cell-depleted T cells, or T cells provided the cDNA or gDNA that made up the material.

Seattle participants joined during active infection and were tracked over time. Repertoires were generated with immunoSEQ multiplex PCR, while TCRdb's copy carries only in-frame clones and drops some. This repertoire shows around 440,000 clones, around 88% found once; its top ten account for around 13%. V was pared by 6 bases and J by 2 bases, with 11 bases of the junction left unmatched. CDR1 is LGHNT, CDR2 FRNRAP, per germline. CDR3 size: 16 residues. The sequenced sample consisted of peripheral blood. This receptor was identified in a woman aged 50 to 65 with COVID-19, enrolled during active disease. The V gene is TRBV12-5, the J gene TRBJ1-2; 8 bases map to TRBD1. CDR3 in amino acids: CASGTSTGEGNYGYTF. CDR3 nucleotide sequence: TGTGCTAGTGGCACATCGACAGGGGAGGGAAACTATGGCTACACCTTC.